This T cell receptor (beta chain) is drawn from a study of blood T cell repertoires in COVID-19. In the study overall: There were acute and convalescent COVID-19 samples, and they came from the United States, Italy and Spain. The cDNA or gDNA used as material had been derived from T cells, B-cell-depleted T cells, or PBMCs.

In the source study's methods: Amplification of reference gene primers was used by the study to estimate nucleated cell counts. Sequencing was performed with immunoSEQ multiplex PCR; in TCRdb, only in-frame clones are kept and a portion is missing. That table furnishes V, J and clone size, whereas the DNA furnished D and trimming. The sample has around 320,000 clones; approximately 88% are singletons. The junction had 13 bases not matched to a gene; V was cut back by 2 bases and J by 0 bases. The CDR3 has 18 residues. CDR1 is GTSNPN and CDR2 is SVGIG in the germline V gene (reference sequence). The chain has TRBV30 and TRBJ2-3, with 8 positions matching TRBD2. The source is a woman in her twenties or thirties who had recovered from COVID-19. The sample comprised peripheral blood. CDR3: CAWSTRGRRGVSTDTQYF. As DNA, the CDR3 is TGTGCCTGGAGTACTCGAGGCAGGCGGGGGGTTAGCACAGATACGCAGTATTTT.